Listed below are T cell receptor beta chains from one sample, sequenced in a study of T cells in localized non-small cell lung cancer. Method: immunoSEQ multiplex PCR; TCRdb's copy keeps in-frame clones and lacks some. The data hold tens of thousands of clones, with approximately 86% observed a single time. The material was peripheral blood, obtained before any cancer treatment. The origin of the receptors is a man between 40 and 69 years old with stage I squamous cell lung carcinoma. Both conserved end residues are part of each CDR3. The order of the fields is V gene, D gene, CDR3 protein. D genes are given only for firm matches.

TRBV5-1	NA	CASSLDSRVGYTF
TRBV4-2	NA	CASSQDPRVGYNEQFF
TRBV21-1	NA	CASSKGLTKDEQYF
TRBV9	TRBD2	CASSVGTSGGGITYEQYF
TRBV2	TRBD1	CASSRRDREGQPQHF
TRBV4-2	TRBD1	CASSQDGWTGANYGYTF
TRBV6-6	NA	CASSSLDTGELFF
TRBV5-1	NA	CASSLGSAGSPLHF
TRBV5-1	NA	CASSLSNVGYGYTF
TRBV19	NA	CASSLIPPRRGYDQPQHF
TRBV4-2	NA	CASSLRGAEVNEQFF
TRBV5-1	TRBD1	CASSYGTGMDTQYF
TRBV7-9	TRBD1	CASSSRTGGTETQYF
TRBV4-3	NA	CASSQDRGQPQHF
TRBV6-5	TRBD1	CASSMDRGSRGGYTF
TRBV7-3	TRBD1	CASSGQGNTEAFF
TRBV6-5	NA	CASSYFRDRTAPLHF
TRBV11-2	NA	CASSPKTGPNTEAFF
TRBV4-1	NA	CASSRLEWKAGELFF
TRBV5-1	NA	CASSPQVNTEAFF
TRBV29-1	TRBD1	CSVGYRGQDEKLFF
TRBV5-4	NA	CASSSDRSYEQYF
TRBV7-9	NA	CASSLDPRSDVYNSPLHF
TRBV7-9	NA	CASSLGAGDRQFF
TRBV29-1	NA	CSVGQPGNQPQHF
TRBV27	NA	CASSLGRGRGYTDTQYF
TRBV10-2	NA	CASSPGFQPQHF
TRBV2	NA	CASSAEHYGYTF
TRBV7-8	NA	CASSLGTSHQPQHF
TRBV18	NA	CASSRQGKDQPQHF
TRBV18	NA	CASSSLARQTNTGELFF
TRBV2	NA	CASIAGAKPNTGELFF
TRBV5-1	TRBD2	CASSPVAGGGNEQFF
TRBV5-1	NA	CASRPGVGSYNEQFF
TRBV18	NA	CASSPQGIPGETQYF
TRBV30	NA	CAWRRAPYVGYTF
TRBV9	NA	CASSEEARSPDTQYF
TRBV7-2	TRBD1	CASSLRTLGQGSETQYF
TRBV7-6	TRBD2	CASSRTSGGAGETQYF
TRBV11-2	TRBD1	CASSMDRGHNEQFF
TRBV19	NA	CASERLHSGNTIYF
TRBV5-1	NA	CASSEIQGYNEQFF
TRBV7-9	NA	CASSLGQPGANVLTF
TRBV2	NA	CASSEVGPYNSPLHF
TRBV7-2	TRBD1	CASSFAQGARWELFF
TRBV29-1	NA	CSVELGRPYNEQFF
TRBV10-3	TRBD1	CAISEKTGSLNEQFF
TRBV2	NA	CASKSGQTYNEQFF
TRBV27	TRBD1	CASSFTGGFNSPLHF
TRBV28	TRBD1	CASRGGSDEKLFF
TRBV6-5	NA	CASSYFGGLGYNEQFF
TRBV27	NA	CASSLIGSHYEQYF
TRBV10-3	TRBD1	CAMKGQAISGNTIYF
TRBV7-9	NA	CASSLRRQETQYF